This TCR beta chain was found in a study of healthy donors' naive CD4 and CD8 T cells. Study observations and caveats: Negatively charged CDR3s marked CD8+ lineage; positively charged CDR3s marked CD4+ lineage. Alpha and beta chains were sequenced in bulk without pairing.

On this clonotype itself: Its target is not known.

Germline V gene sequence: CDR1 SQVTM, CDR2 ANQGSEA. The CDR3 extends over 11 amino acids. V gave up 4 bases and J gave up 5 bases, with 9 bases separating them. A linear amplification protocol produced the TCR libraries from around 510 ng of total RNA. TCRdb passed the reads through MiXCR, listing each CDR3 protein once. The top ten clones hold approximately 2.5% of a sample with 180,000 or so distinct CDR3 sequences, about four fifths of them seen once. Naive CD4+ cells were sorted as CD4+CD8-CD45RO-CD45RA+; naive CD8+ as CD8+CD4-CD45RA+CD27bright. The sequencing sample was made of naive CD4+ and CD8+ T cells sorted from blood, pooled from several donors. The TCR comes from a pool of human donors in good health; the sample pools cells from several healthy donors. The chain recombines TRBV29-1 with TRBJ2-7; no clear D. CDR3 DNA: TGCAGCGTTGGCGGCCAAAACGAGCAGTACTTC. Amino acids: CSVGGQNEQYF.